The clone carrying this T cell receptor (beta chain) was observed once. Its cognate antigen is unknown. The table came from immunoSEQ multiplex PCR; TCRdb's copy has only in-frame clones and leaves some out. In the table there are around 60,000 clones, approximately 75% of which are singletons. Germline values: CDR1 SGHRS, CDR2 YFSETQ. CDR3 length: 16 residues. V lost 5 bases and J lost 4, with 21 bases in between. The data are from a study of cytotoxic CD8 clonotypes in ibrutinib-treated CLL. Study-wide results and limits: At progression, clonality fell back toward baseline after rising at ibrutinib response.

This chain uses TRBV5-1 with TRBJ2-5; D tentatively fits TRBD1 or TRBD2 (5 bases each). The input for sequencing was PBMCs, taken after 12 months of ibrutinib treatment. The sequence came from a human donor with chronic lymphocytic leukemia. In nucleotides, the CDR3 is TGCGCCAGCAGGGGGGATGATATGATTCGCAGAGAGACCCAGTACTTC. Encoded protein: CASRGDDMIRRETQYF.